The entry that follows covers one TCR beta chain sequence. The data belong to a study of T cells after somatic rescue of genetic block. The protocol was immunoSEQ multiplex PCR, while the TCRdb copy is restricted to in-frame clones and leaves out a portion. The data show 14,000 to 15,000 clones, 72% seen once. Between the trimmed V and J ends, which lost 7 bases and 0 bases, there was a span of 16 bases. Germline V gene sequence: CDR1 MDHEN, CDR2 SYDVKM. This CDR3 contains 16 residues. The sequence was obtained from a boy younger than 18. V and J are TRBV28 and TRBJ1-3; D might be TRBD1 (5 bases). The specimen sequenced was peripheral blood mononuclear cells (PBMCs). The CDR3 DNA reads as TGTGCCAGCAATGGGAGGACATTTCTCTCTGGAAACACCATATATTTT. Amino acids: CASNGRTFLSGNTIYF.